This TCR beta chain was identified in a study of T and B cells in COVID-19 patients (dated by TCRdb to 2018 to 2020). Concerning the study at large: In this study, adaptive immunity was profiled in COVID-19 patients who either had active infection or had recovered, using TRB and IGH repertoire sequencing of peripheral blood. Comorbidities linked to unfavorable COVID-19 outcome were present in 18 of 20 patients in the active-infection cohort. Because samples were available both during active disease and after recovery, a couple of patients were counted in both the recovered and the active cohorts. Repertoire analyses used an age-matched reference group of roughly 39 healthy donors who were negative for COVID-19 antibodies as the comparison. As many as 9 follow-up blood samples were taken per patient, and some of the samples covered different disease stages within the same individual. The TCR and BCR sequence repository comprised 37 patients and 69 time points, with over 7 million TCR sequences analysed. The recovered cohort included roughly 18 patients who contributed approximately 20 samples, and most of those patients had mild to moderate COVID-19 that was managed on an outpatient basis. In the active-infection cohort, about 65% of the 20 patients were critically ill and required mechanical ventilation or ECMO. A median age of approximately 35 years was recorded in the recovered cohort versus over 65 years in the active-infection cohort. What the work shows at the level of the full study, not this receptor alone: Few blood samples were available from mildly ill patients while symptoms were present or from severe cases at early time points. The reported TCR clusters were stated to require prospective validation before clinical use. TRB repertoires were found to be highly clonal in active COVID-19, whereas diversity and richness at recovery were found to rise above healthy donor levels. A total of 2,200 or so TCR clusters were exclusive to the recovered cohort, and approximately 28 of those clusters were low-pGen clusters. In patients with COVID-19, the usage of TRBV/TRBJ genes was reported to be strongly skewed. The cohort was considered too small for HLA contributions to COVID-19 susceptibility or severity to be assessed. Specific T cell subsets (CD4+/Treg/CD8+) and sorted SARS-CoV-2-responsive or tetramer+ T cells had not yet been sequenced, and these experiments were ongoing.

TRB repertoires were amplified using roughly 240-550 ng of genomic DNA isolated from blood. For this clonotype: Its antigen is not yet known. No base qualities exist here, and no much larger clone lies one base off it.

Sequencing relied on an Illumina MiSeq. TRB rearrangements were amplified by multiplex PCR with BIOMED2 TRB-A/B primer pools. Illumina-compatible adapters and 7-nucleotide sample barcodes were attached to the amplicons through two consecutive PCRs. Phusion HS II polymerase was used for all library PCRs. Amplicons were gel-purified with the NucleoSpin Gel and PCR Clean-up kit, quantified on Qubit, and pooled at roughly 4.3 nM. Before Illumina next-generation sequencing, the quality of the amplicon pool was assessed on an Agilent 2100 Bioanalyzer. Per the source publication's procedure: Annotation of TRB rearrangements was done in MiXCR 3.0.8 with the default MiXCR reference library. Non-productive reads and sequences with fewer than 2 reads were removed, and each unique CDR3 nucleotide sequence was counted as one clone. Clonality, diversity, richness and V-J gene usage were computed in R 3.5.1. GLIPH2 was used for TCR clustering by CDR3 similarity, and generation probabilities were calculated by OLGA. Only GLIPH2 clusters with at least four unique TCR clonotypes present in at least three individuals were retained. The public reads were run again by TCRdb, first through fastp at Q25 and then through MiXCR, and only productive beta chains were kept. Duplicate CDR3 protein sequences are folded into a single record with the most common DNA and genes. Here the V and J calls rest on TCRdb's processing, not on the authors' analysis. The sample yields thousands of distinct CDR3 sequences; about 30% were counted once. 17% of the sample is held by the ten biggest clonotypes.

Specimen: blood. The sequence derives from a human donor with active COVID-19.

The CDR3 is CASSSWELSGGAPYNEQFF. The nucleotide sequence is TGTGCCAGCAGCTCCTGGGAGCTGAGCGGGGGGGCCCCCTACAATGAGCAGTTCTTC. The V and J segments used are TRBV13 and TRBJ2-1, and TRBD2 matches 10 of the central bases. The CDR3 measures 19 amino acids from cysteine to phenylalanine. Only CDR3 DNA remains: 57 bases, in frame from the first base. Unmatched junction bases come to 14, with V trimmed by 4 bases and J by 2 bases. Sequences PRHDT (CDR1) and FYEKMQ (CDR2) are obtained from the germline V gene (reference sequence).